This T cell receptor (beta chain) originates from a study of blood T cell repertoires in COVID-19. The germline V and J ends were trimmed by 8 bases and 0 bases, with 14 bases remaining between them. Per the germline V gene, CDR1 is MDHEN and CDR2 is SYDVKM. This CDR3 has 15 amino acids. In the original processing: Estimation of nucleated cell counts relied on the amplification of reference gene primers. Method: immunoSEQ multiplex PCR; TCRdb's copy keeps in-frame clones and lacks some. The V and J calls and the clone size are those of that table, but D and trimming were determined from the DNA. The sample lists roughly 330,000 clones, about 87% seen once, with about 5% in the top ten. Individuals drawn from around 25 US areas were about 18 to 100 years old.

The V gene is TRBV28, the J gene TRBJ1-5, with D tentatively TRBD1 (5 bases). The receptor was isolated from a man aged 25 to 45 who had recovered from COVID-19. Sequencing was carried out using PBMCs or T cells enriched from blood (not recorded which). The CDR3 here is CASGRQFRSNQPQHF. DNA for the CDR3: TGTGCCAGCGGCCGACAGTTCCGTAGCAATCAGCCCCAGCATTTT.